The sequence of this T cell receptor (beta chain) was determined in a study of beta chain features in type 1 diabetes. Study background: Age, gender and cell yields were similar between patients and healthy donors. Overall study results and limits: Significant though moderate, a shortening of TCRB CDR3s appeared in all four CD4+ subsets of Type 1 diabetes patients. Relative to healthy donors, patients appeared to have naive, central memory and Treg TCRB repertoires that were more similar.

The CDR3 runs to 14 residues. J gave up 5 bases and V 3 bases, and 3 bases lay outside the gene matches. The germline CDR1 and CDR2 sequences are MDHEN and SYDVKM. Reverse transcribing all isolated RNA meant expressed TCRB transcripts were sequenced. Method: immunoSEQ multiplex PCR; TCRdb's copy keeps in-frame clones and lacks some. The sample consists of 60,000 or so clones, 40% to 60% of them appearing once. This clone was seen only once. Its antigen is still unknown. J is TRBJ2-3 and V is TRBV28, with 9 nucleotides matching TRBD2. This TCR was recovered from a woman aged 40 to 49 with type 1 diabetes. The sequencing sample was made of Tregs from blood. DNA of the CDR3: TGTGCCAGCAGTTTGGCGGGAGGGATAGATACGCAGTATTTT. It yields the protein CASSLAGGIDTQYF.